Presented here are 32 T cell receptor beta chains from one specimen sequenced in a study of T cells in Graves' hyperthyroidism and ophthalmopathy. Using RNA transcripts as the source, TCR beta CDR3 regions were amplified. A set of HTBI primers served as the primers for a first-round RT-PCR of the TCR CDR3. TCRdb recomputed calls from the multiplex PCR reads with MiXCR, one row per CDR3 protein. The repertoire holds a few hundred thousand distinct CDR3 sequences, with 14% to 15% as singletons. The sequenced material came from blood. The receptors were sampled from a woman in her twenties or thirties with Graves' hyperthyroidism.

Written as DNA, the CDR3 is TGCGCCAGCAGCCCCACAGGAGTAATATATGGCTACACCTTC. Amino acid sequence: CASSPTGVIYGYTF. The chain has TRBV4-1 and TRBJ1-2; possible D gene TRBD1, 5 bases. The CDR3 is made up of 14 amino acids. Trimming left V 4 bases short and J 5 bases short, with 14 bases between. Germline V gene lookup returns CDR1 MGHRA and CDR2 YSYEKL.

In this sample, this clonotype turned up a few times. The chain has TRBV27 and TRBJ2-5, with 8 bases identical to TRBD2. J was trimmed by 6 bases and V by 5 bases; bases with no gene match: 11. Germline-derived CDR1 and CDR2 are MNHEY and SMNVEV (reference sequence). The CDR3 loop spans 15 amino acids. This CDR3 reads CASSHSSRGGQTQYF. As DNA, the CDR3 is TGTGCCAGCAGTCATTCCTCCCGGGGGGGGCAGACCCAGTACTTC.

In its sample, this clonotype was seen a few times. V is TRBV4-1 and J is TRBJ2-1; 8 bases are shared with TRBD2. Germline loops: CDR1 MGHRA, CDR2 YSYEKL. V lost 6 bases to trimming and J lost 8 bases; unmatched junction nucleotides: 15. This CDR3 is 16 amino acids long. CDR3 in amino acids: CASSTGGGLVGDEQFF. For the CDR3, the DNA is TGCGCCAGCAGTACCGGGGGGGGACTTGTAGGCGATGAGCAGTTCTTC.

The chain employs TRBV24-1 and TRBJ1-1, with TRBD1 matching over 9 bases. Germline V gene sequence: CDR1 KGHDR, CDR2 SFDVKD. The ends lost 8 bases at V and 4 bases at J; junction bases unmatched: 13. The length of the CDR3 is 16 residues. The CDR3 loop is CATTSTGGRGITEAFF. In nucleotides, the CDR3 is TGTGCCACCACCTCTACAGGGGGCAGGGGAATCACTGAAGCTTTCTTT.

This clonotype was observed many times. This CDR3 reads CASSSAGSDTQYF. The DNA of the CDR3 is TGTGCCAGCAGCTCCGCGGGGTCAGATACGCAGTATTTT. The chain links TRBV7-3 to TRBJ2-3; D is perhaps TRBD2 (6 bases). Trimming took 4 bases from V and 4 from J, leaving 9 bases between them. CDR3 size: 13 residues. Looked up from germline, CDR1 is SGHTA and CDR2 is FQGTGA.

This clonotype was seen a few times. The J gene is TRBJ2-1, the V gene TRBV7-6; 16 bases align to TRBD2. CDR1 is SGHVS and CDR2 is FNYEAQ in the germline V gene. V gave up 2 bases and J gave up 5 bases; unmatched junction bases: 12. The CDR3 has 20 residues. Here the CDR3 reads CASSLHSGTSGRAINNEQFF. DNA for the CDR3: TGTGCCAGCAGCTTACATTCCGGGACTAGCGGGAGGGCCATTAACAATGAGCAGTTCTTC.

V is TRBV19 and J is TRBJ1-6, with D possibly being TRBD1 (5 bases). CDR3 size: 16 residues. V lost 6 bases and J 9 bases, leaving 21 bases between the germline ends. Germline assignment: CDR1 LNHDA and CDR2 SQIVND (reference sequence). The DNA for the CDR3 is TGTGCCAGTAGACCTTCAGCGGGGGTCTCCACTTCACCCCTCCACTTT. It codes for CASRPSAGVSTSPLHF.

This clonotype has a count of ten or more. The chain carries TRBV12-5 and TRBJ1-4; 8 bases are shared with TRBD1. The junction had 9 bases not matched to a gene; V was cut back by 0 bases and J by 0 bases. Per the germline V gene, CDR1 is LGHNT and CDR2 is FRNRAP. The CDR3 is 19 residues long. DNA for the CDR3: TGTGCTAGTGGTTTGGTACCTGGGACAGGTTCATCAACTAATGAAAAACTGTTTTTT. It codes for CASGLVPGTGSSTNEKLFF.

This clonotype was counted ten times or more. This sequence joins TRBV6-1 and TRBJ2-3; tentative D call: TRBD1 (5 bases). The CDR3 has 15 amino acids. V was pared by 4 bases and J by 1 base, with 12 bases between. Germline V gene sequence: CDR1 MNHNS, CDR2 SASEGT. The DNA of the CDR3 is TGTGCCAGCAGTGTCAGGGTTTCGGGCACAGATACGCAGTATTTT. It yields the protein CASSVRVSGTDTQYF.

This clonotype was seen repeatedly, ten times or more. This chain connects TRBV5-4 to TRBJ1-1; possible D gene TRBD1, 6 bases. This CDR3 has 13 amino acids. Trimming removed 3 bases at V and 8 bases at J, with 14 bases between. Germline V gene lookup returns CDR1 SGHNT and CDR2 YYREEE (reference sequence). CDR3 residues: CASSSGGQSEAFF. Written as DNA, the CDR3 is TGTGCCAGCAGCTCCGGAGGACAGTCGGAAGCTTTCTTT.

The CDR3, as DNA: TGTGCCTGGAGAAGTGGCACCGGGGAGCAGTACTTC. Amino acid sequence: CAWRSGTGEQYF. The chain is built from TRBV30 and TRBJ2-7; D is unclear. Looked up from germline, CDR1 is GTSNPN and CDR2 is SVGIG (reference sequence). The V end lost 3 bases, the J end lost 7 bases, and 13 bases lay between the germline ends. The length of the CDR3 is 12 residues.

The chain carries TRBV9 and TRBJ2-1; 7 positions match TRBD1. Trimming at V came to 0 bases and at J to 4 bases, leaving 4 bases not matched to a gene. Looked up from germline, CDR1 is SGDLS and CDR2 is YYNGEE. This CDR3 comprises 15 residues. The CDR3 spells CASSVEQGRYNEQFF. As DNA, the CDR3 is TGTGCCAGCAGCGTAGAACAGGGGCGGTACAATGAGCAGTTCTTC.

The chain employs TRBV3-1 and TRBJ2-2, with unresolved D. There are 16 residues in the CDR3. Germline values: CDR1 LGHDT, CDR2 YNNKEL (reference sequence). Trimming took off 5 bases at V and 0 bases at J, with 13 bases between the two ends. DNA of the CDR3: TGTGCCAGCAGCTCCTTTGGAATGGCGAACACCGGGGAGCTGTTTTTT. Its protein is CASSSFGMANTGELFF.

With regard to this clonotype: Relative to the germline gene, one junction end is altered; a read error may explain this. The chain has TRBV19 and TRBJ2-7; D is undetermined. In germline, CDR1 is LNHDA, CDR2 SQIVND (reference sequence). The CDR3 is 14 amino acids. The CDR3 DNA reads as TGTGCTAGTAGCCGCAGTGGAGACTCCTACGAGCAGTACTTC. This sequence encodes CASSRSGDSYEQYF. Full variable domain (remainder filled in from reference TRBV19 and TRBJ2-7): DGGITQSPKYLFRKEGQNVTLSCEQNLNHDAMYWYRQDPGQGLRLIYYSQIVNDFQKGDIAEGYSVSREKKESFPLTVTSAQKNPTAFYLCASSRSGDSYEQYFGPGTRLTVT.

This clonotype was counted at least ten times. The chain couples TRBV3-1 to TRBJ2-7; D possibly matches TRBD1 or TRBD2 (5 bases each). Trimming took off 3 bases at V and 5 bases at J, with 17 bases between the two ends. Germline CDR1 and CDR2: LGHDT and YNNKEL (reference sequence). This CDR3 is built from 15 residues. The CDR3 DNA reads as TGTGCCAGCAGCCAGTACAAGAGGGGTGGAGACGAGCAGTACTTC. This codes for CASSQYKRGGDEQYF.

There are many counts of this clonotype. The gene calls are TRBV5-1 and TRBJ2-5; D is undetermined. Trimming removed 2 bases from V and 3 bases from J, with 11 bases in between. The germline V gene has CDR1 SGHRS and CDR2 YFSETQ. The CDR3 runs to 14 residues. In DNA form, the CDR3 reads TGCGCCAGCAGCTTAAGCGTCCTTAAAGAGACCCAGTACTTC. Its translation: CASSLSVLKETQYF.

In this sample, this clonotype turned up a few times. One end of the junction fails to match germline, which may point to a read error. The chain is built from TRBV20-1 and TRBJ1-5; 8 nucleotides align to TRBD1. There are 16 residues in the CDR3. Germline CDR1 reads DFQATT; CDR2 reads SNEGSKA (reference sequence). CDR3 protein: CSARGTGETSNQPQHF. DNA for the CDR3: TGCAGTGCAAGAGGGACAGGCGAGACTAGCAATCAGCCCCAGCATTTT.

The J gene is TRBJ2-1, the V gene TRBV6-9, with 7 bases lining up with TRBD2. CDR1 and CDR2 from the germline V gene are MNHGY and SVAAGI. The CDR3 has 14 residues. Trimming took 4 bases from V and 4 from J; bases not matched to a gene: 4. CDR3 protein: CASSSRTRYNEQFF. DNA of the CDR3: TGTGCCAGCAGTTCGCGGACTAGGTACAATGAGCAGTTCTTC.

This clonotype appeared many times. The CDR3 spells CSARDHRTVYNEQFF. The CDR3 DNA reads TGCAGTGCTAGAGACCACCGGACAGTTTACAATGAGCAGTTCTTC. This chain joins TRBV20-1 and TRBJ2-1; perhaps TRBD1 as D (6 bases). The CDR3 consists of 15 residues. The ends were cut back, 0 bases at V and 4 bases at J, with 13 bases in the middle. Germline loops: CDR1 DFQATT, CDR2 SNEGSKA (reference sequence).

This clonotype showed up just a few times. The chain uses TRBV3-1 and TRBJ2-4; 8 nucleotides match TRBD2. In germline, CDR1 is LGHDT, CDR2 YNNKEL (reference sequence). This CDR3 has 15 amino acids. The ends lost 2 bases at V and 7 bases at J; junction bases unmatched: 7. The CDR3 is CASSQRGAGVNIQYF. The CDR3 coding sequence is TGTGCCAGCAGCCAACGGGGAGCGGGGGTCAACATTCAGTACTTC.

This clonotype came up many times. J is TRBJ1-5 and V is TRBV20-1; no firm D call. CDR3 length: 15 residues. Germline lookup yields CDR1 DFQATT and CDR2 SNEGSKA (reference sequence). The V gene lost 2 bases and the J gene lost 0 bases, with 11 bases spanning the gap. The CDR3 is CSARYRLSSNQPQHF. The DNA for the CDR3 is TGCAGTGCTAGATATCGACTGAGTAGCAATCAGCCCCAGCATTTT.

This clonotype was observed a few times. This chain links TRBV7-2 with TRBJ2-3; 7 nucleotides line up with TRBD2. V was clipped by 4 bases and J by 0 bases; unmatched bases: 19. Germline CDR1 and CDR2: SGHTA and FQGNSA. CDR3 length equals 20 residues. CDR3 sequence reads: CASSYSRGGQQRGSTDTQYF. Here the CDR3 DNA reads TGTGCCAGCAGCTATTCTCGGGGCGGGCAACAGCGGGGAAGCACAGATACGCAGTATTTT.

The table lists this clonotype with a few counts. This chain links TRBV2 with TRBJ2-4; D call uncertain. Germline CDR1 is SNHLY and CDR2 is FYNNEI. Trimming cost V 3 bases and J 4 bases, with 13 bases left between them. This CDR3 is built from 15 residues. CDR3 region: CASSEFGRQKNIQYF. The CDR3 coding sequence is TGTGCCAGCAGTGAGTTCGGCAGACAAAAAAACATTCAGTACTTC. Full variable domain (outside the CDR3, taken from reference TRBV2 and TRBJ2-4): EPEVTQTPSHQVTQMGQEVILRCVPISNHLYFYWYRQILGQKVEFLVSFYNNEISEKSEIFDDQFSVERPDGSNFTLKIRSTKLEDSAMYFCASSEFGRQKNIQYFGAGTRLSVL.

Many counts were recorded for this clonotype. The gene calls are TRBV12-3 or TRBV12-4 and TRBJ2-7, with 10 positions matching TRBD2. Losses at the gene ends were 6 bases for V and 6 bases for J; bases not matched to a gene: 8. This CDR3 contains 14 residues. The CDR3 nucleotides are TGTGCCAGCAGACAAGCGGGAGGGCACAGCGAGCAGTACTTC. Translation gives CASRQAGGHSEQYF.

This clonotype was seen repeatedly, ten times or more. V gene TRBV3-1 combines with J gene TRBJ2-5; TRBD2 might be the D (6 bases). This CDR3 region has 13 residues. The germline V gene has CDR1 LGHDT and CDR2 YNNKEL (reference sequence). V was cut by 3 bases and J by 4 bases, with 9 bases left in between. The CDR3 reads CASSQQGGETQYF. In nucleotides, the CDR3 is TGTGCCAGCAGCCAGCAGGGAGGAGAGACCCAGTACTTC.

The table lists this clonotype with a few counts. The chain combines TRBV27 with TRBJ2-3; 10 nucleotides match TRBD1. Germline V gene sequence: CDR1 MNHEY, CDR2 SMNVEV (reference sequence). Trimming took 7 bases from V and 0 from J; bases not matched to a gene: 4. The CDR3 contains 15 residues. The chain's CDR3 is CASMDRGGSTDTQYF. CDR3 sequence (DNA): TGTGCCAGCATGGACAGGGGGGGAAGCACAGATACGCAGTATTTT.

This clonotype appeared many times. The chain links TRBV11-2 to TRBJ2-1; no firm D call. CDR3 length: 12 residues. V was shortened by 1 base and J by 12 bases, with 10 bases between the two germline ends. Per the germline V gene, CDR1 is SGHAT and CDR2 is FQNNGV. As DNA, the CDR3 is TGTGCCAGCAGCTTAGTTGGGCTTGGGCAGTTCTTC. Protein sequence: CASSLVGLGQFF.

This chain uses TRBV10-3 with TRBJ2-1; D is unclear. CDR1 and CDR2 from the germline V gene are ENHRY and SYGVKD. The CDR3 is made up of 14 amino acids. Trimming cost V 0 bases and J 8 bases, with 11 bases left between them. CDR3 sequence reads: CAISESVGIDEQFF. In DNA, the CDR3 is TGTGCCATCAGTGAGTCGGTGGGGATCGATGAGCAGTTCTTC.

This clonotype was counted ten times or more. The J gene is TRBJ2-1, the V gene TRBV28; 9 nucleotides match TRBD1. J was trimmed by 8 bases and V by 5 bases; bases with no gene match: 16. Per germline, CDR1 MDHEN and CDR2 SYDVKM. The length of the CDR3 is 17 residues. CDR3 in amino acids: CASSPPGTGFRMYEQFF. CDR3 nucleotides: TGTGCCAGCAGTCCCCCAGGGACAGGGTTCCGGATGTATGAGCAGTTCTTC.

The chain carries TRBV28 and TRBJ2-2, with D possibly called TRBD1 or TRBD2 (6 bases each). This CDR3 is 18 amino acids long. Germline CDR1 is MDHEN and CDR2 is SYDVKM. V shed 3 bases and J shed 0 bases, with 17 bases lying between them. CDR3 sequence reads: CASSFPRRGDSNTGELFF. Written as DNA, the CDR3 is TGTGCCAGCAGTTTCCCCCGTAGGGGGGATTCGAACACCGGGGAGCTGTTTTTT.

Concerning this clonotype: Since a much larger clone is just one base distant, this may be a read error. The J gene is TRBJ1-6, the V gene TRBV7-9, with D unclear. Germline-derived CDR1 and CDR2 are SEHNR and FQNEAQ (reference sequence). The CDR3 sequence is 12 residues long. Trimming removed 2 bases at V and 7 bases at J, with 3 bases between. DNA for the CDR3: TGTGCCAGCAGCTTAATCAATTCACCCCTCCACTTT. Its translation: CASSLINSPLHF.

At least ten counts were recorded for this clonotype. The genes are TRBV3-1 and TRBJ2-7; perhaps TRBD1 as D (5 bases). Germline-derived CDR1 and CDR2 are LGHDT and YNNKEL (reference sequence). V was pared by 2 bases and J by 0 bases, with 11 bases between. The CDR3 consists of 15 residues. The CDR3 loop is CASSQQGRSSYEQYF. In DNA form, the CDR3 reads TGTGCCAGCAGCCAACAGGGTCGCAGCTCCTACGAGCAGTACTTC.